The 26 T cell receptor beta chains below were found in one sample sequenced in a study of beta chain features in type 1 diabetes. The sequenced template was cDNA made from the entire isolated RNA. TCRdb keeps only in-frame clones here, not all; method: immunoSEQ multiplex PCR. The sample has 350,000 to 450,000 clones, more than 13% seen once; the top ten hold roughly 0.017%. Material: naive CD4+ T cells from blood. These receptors were obtained from a woman between 18 and 29 years old in good health.

This clone was observed a few times. The rearrangement joins TRBV7-2 to TRBJ2-1; 9 positions agree with TRBD1. The CDR3 extends over 15 amino acids. CDR1 SGHTA and CDR2 FQGNSA come from the germline V gene. V lost 1 base to trimming and J lost 4 bases; unmatched junction nucleotides: 2. The CDR3 loop reads CASSLGGTGYNEQFF. The DNA for the CDR3 is TGTGCCAGCAGCTTAGGAGGGACAGGGTACAATGAGCAGTTCTTC.

This clone was counted a few times. V usage is TRBV5-1 and J usage is TRBJ2-7; D may be TRBD2 (6 bases). Germline CDR1 and CDR2: SGHRS and YFSETQ. With 4 bases removed from V and 3 bases from J, the gap between germline ends came to 20 bases. The CDR3 spans 16 residues. The CDR3 region is CASSPSAGTAIYEQYF. DNA of the CDR3: TGCGCCAGCAGCCCATCCGCCGGGACTGCGATCTACGAGCAGTACTTC.

The V call is TRBV30, the J call TRBJ1-1; the D gene is possibly TRBD1 (6 bases). CDR3 length: 14 residues. Germline loops: CDR1 GTSNPN, CDR2 SVGIG (reference sequence). V was shortened by 2 bases and J by 0 bases, with 10 bases between the two germline ends. The CDR3 reads CAWSRQALNTEAFF. DNA of the CDR3: TGTGCCTGGAGTCGACAGGCTCTGAACACTGAAGCTTTCTTT.

In nucleotides, the CDR3 is TGTGCCAGCAGCCATGCCTACGGGACTAGCGGGAGGGCGAACGAGCAGTACTTC. This translates into CASSHAYGTSGRANEQYF. The chain couples TRBV7-9 to TRBJ2-7; TRBD2 aligns across 16 bases. Germline V lookup: CDR1 SEHNR, CDR2 FQNEAQ (reference sequence). The V segment lost 5 bases and the J segment 5 bases; nucleotides outside the gene matches: 12. The CDR3 has 18 amino acids.

The V call is TRBV10-3, the J call TRBJ2-1; 7 bases are a match to TRBD2. The CDR3 loop spans 17 amino acids. Trimming at V came to 0 bases and at J to 12 bases, leaving 17 bases not matched to a gene. Germline CDR1 is ENHRY and CDR2 is SYGVKD. The CDR3 region is CAISESSSGPRSSGQFF. The CDR3 bases are TGTGCCATCAGTGAGTCCTCTAGCGGACCCAGGTCAAGCGGGCAGTTCTTC.

This clone has more than one count but fewer than ten. The rearrangement uses TRBV11-1 and TRBJ2-3; D is possibly TRBD2 (5 bases). Trimming cost V 5 bases and J 2 bases, with 8 bases left between them. CDR1 SGHAT and CDR2 FQDESV come from the germline V gene (reference sequence). The CDR3 totals 13 residues. This chain's CDR3 is CASSPDFTDTQYF. CDR3 in DNA: TGTGCCAGCAGCCCGGACTTCACAGATACGCAGTATTTT.

This chain uses TRBV4-3 with TRBJ1-1; TRBD1 matches at 9 bases. The CDR3 totals 13 residues. CDR1 is LGHNA and CDR2 is YSLEER in the germline V gene. V shed 4 bases and J 4 bases; nucleotides not matched to a gene: 1. This CDR3 is CASSRDRATEAFF. The CDR3 DNA reads as TGCGCCAGCAGCCGGGACAGGGCCACTGAAGCTTTCTTT.

This clone was counted a few times. The CDR3 sequence is CASSRIAGGPGEQYF. CDR3 coding DNA: TGTGCCAGCAGCCGAATAGCGGGAGGGCCGGGAGAGCAGTACTTC. J is TRBJ2-7 and V is TRBV5-6, with 11 bases aligning to TRBD2. This CDR3 contains 15 residues. Trimming took 4 bases from V and 7 from J; bases not matched to a gene: 10. Per the germline V gene, CDR1 is SGHDT and CDR2 is YYEEEE.

This clone was recorded a few times. The chain uses TRBV6-1 and TRBJ2-1; 10 nucleotides match TRBD2. Losses at the gene ends were 8 bases for V and 7 bases for J; bases not matched to a gene: 8. Germline values: CDR1 MNHNS, CDR2 SASEGT. The CDR3 totals 14 residues. The CDR3, as DNA: TGTGCCAGCGAGCGGGCTAGCGGGAGAAATGAGCAGTTCTTC. It yields the protein CASERASGRNEQFF.

The genes are TRBV23-1 and TRBJ2-4; TRBD1 agrees at 10 bases. TRBV23-1 falls under the ORF class, with uncertain function. The CDR3 contains 17 residues. V shed 5 bases and J 3 bases; nucleotides not matched to a gene: 10. The CDR3, as DNA: TGCGCCAGCAGTGCCCGGGCCGGGACAGGGGTCAAAAACATTCAGTACTTC. This sequence encodes CASSARAGTGVKNIQYF.

The rearrangement joins TRBV9 to TRBJ2-7; TRBD1 matches at 9 bases. The CDR3 consists of 14 residues. Germline CDR1 and CDR2: SGDLS and YYNGEE. With 3 bases clipped from V and 3 bases from J, the junction kept 4 bases outside the gene matches. The CDR3 is CASSARTGVYEQYF. The CDR3 region has the DNA TGTGCCAGCAGCGCGAGGACAGGGGTCTACGAGCAGTACTTC. Full variable domain (remainder filled in from reference TRBV9 and TRBJ2-7): DSGVTQTPKHLITATGQRVTLRCSPRSGDLSVYWYQQSLDQGLQFLIQYYNGEERAKGNILERFSAQQFPDLHSELNLSSLELGDSALYFCASSARTGVYEQYFGPGTRLTVT.

This clone was counted a few times. The V gene is TRBV4-3, the J gene TRBJ2-3; D is possibly TRBD1 (5 bases). The CDR3 length is 15 residues. V lost 1 base, J lost 0 bases, and 8 bases lay in between. CDR1 LGHNA and CDR2 YSLEER come from the germline V gene. CDR3 in amino acids: CASSQAGASTDTQYF. In DNA, the CDR3 is TGCGCCAGCAGCCAAGCTGGGGCGAGCACAGATACGCAGTATTTT.

The chain employs TRBV2 and TRBJ1-2; the D gene is possibly TRBD1 (5 bases). The germline gives CDR1 SNHLY, CDR2 FYNNEI. The CDR3 runs to 14 residues. V was clipped by 5 bases and J by 2 bases, with 12 bases between them. CDR3 DNA sequence: TGTGCCAGCAGTCCAACGGACATAAACTATGGCTACACCTTC. Encoded protein: CASSPTDINYGYTF.

This clone has a handful of counts. The chain joins TRBV7-2 to TRBJ1-1; D unclear. CDR3 length: 16 residues. V was pared by 0 bases and J by 7 bases, with 18 bases between. Germline CDR1 reads SGHTA; CDR2 reads FQGNSA. This chain's CDR3 is CASSLARALSGVEAFF. The DNA of the CDR3 is TGTGCCAGCAGCTTAGCGCGTGCGTTGTCGGGTGTTGAAGCTTTCTTT.

This clone showed up just a few times. J is TRBJ2-1 and V is TRBV5-1; tentatively, D is TRBD2 (5 bases). Per germline, CDR1 SGHRS and CDR2 YFSETQ. Trimming took 0 bases from V and 8 from J, leaving 12 bases between them. The CDR3 spans 14 residues. The CDR3 spells CASSLAGILDEQFF. In DNA form, the CDR3 reads TGCGCCAGCAGCTTGGCCGGGATTTTGGATGAGCAGTTCTTC. Full variable domain (rest looked up from reference TRBV5-1 and TRBJ2-1): KAGVTQTPRYLIKTRGQQVTLSCSPISGHRSVSWYQQTPGQGLQFLFEYFSETQRNKGNFPGRFSGRQFSNSRSEMNVSTLELGDSALYLCASSLAGILDEQFFGPGTRLTVL.

This clone was seen a handful of times. This rearrangement joins TRBV30 to TRBJ2-5; 7 bases fit TRBD1. V shed 2 bases and J 3 bases; nucleotides not matched to a gene: 12. Per germline, CDR1 GTSNPN and CDR2 SVGIG (reference sequence). This CDR3 has 16 residues. CDR3 DNA sequence: TGTGCCTGGAGTAGAGGTTGGGGACAGCTAGAAGAGACCCAGTACTTC. It is translated as CAWSRGWGQLEETQYF.

CDR3 in DNA: TGTGCCAGCAGCCCTAGGACAACAGCCAAAAACATTCAGTACTTC. Translation: CASSPRTTAKNIQYF. The rearrangement links TRBV7-2 to TRBJ2-4, with D maybe TRBD1 (5 bases). The length of the CDR3 is 15 residues. Trimming took off 5 bases at V and 0 bases at J, with 11 bases between the two ends. Germline lookup yields CDR1 SGHTA and CDR2 FQGNSA.

J is TRBJ2-6 and V is TRBV28; D might be TRBD1 (5 bases). V shed 1 base and J shed 4 bases, with 11 bases lying between them. In germline, CDR1 is MDHEN, CDR2 SYDVKM. This CDR3 region has 16 residues. CDR3 DNA sequence: TGTGCCAGCAGTTTATACGCAGGGTCCGGGGCCAACGTCCTGACTTTC. Its protein is CASSLYAGSGANVLTF.

This clone was observed a few times. The V and J genes are TRBV6-5 and TRBJ2-5; possibly TRBD1 for D (7 bases). The CDR3 covers 12 residues. V gave up 7 bases and J gave up 7 bases, with 13 bases separating them. CDR1 is MNHEY, CDR2 SVGAGI, per germline. CDR3 DNA: TGTGCCAGCACCAGGGGGGATTCGACCCAGTACTTC. Translation gives CASTRGDSTQYF.

This clone was picked up a small number of times. The CDR3, as DNA: TGTGCCTGGCCCGGGACTCCGACCTACGAGCAGTACTTC. This encodes CAWPGTPTYEQYF. V is TRBV30 and J is TRBJ2-7, with TRBD2 as a possible D gene (6 bases). The CDR3 sequence is 13 residues long. Germline V gene sequence: CDR1 GTSNPN, CDR2 SVGIG (reference sequence). Trimming shortened V by 5 bases and J by 2 bases, and 13 bases separated the two germline ends.

The rearrangement uses TRBV5-1 and TRBJ2-6, with 8 nucleotides matching TRBD1. The CDR3 consists of 16 residues. Germline trimming cut 4 bases from V and 2 bases from J; bases unmatched to any gene: 5. The germline CDR1 and CDR2 sequences are SGHRS and YFSETQ. CDR3 residues: CASSSRDRTGANVLTF. CDR3 bases: TGCGCCAGCAGCAGCCGGGACAGGACTGGGGCCAACGTCCTGACTTTC.

The rearrangement links TRBV27 to TRBJ2-7; 8 bases are shared with TRBD1. V trimming: 4 bases; J trimming: 3 bases; junction bases outside the gene matches: 5. CDR3 size: 14 residues. Germline V gene lookup returns CDR1 MNHEY and CDR2 SMNVEV (reference sequence). The CDR3 is CASSSRDRSYEQYF. CDR3 DNA: TGTGCCAGCAGTTCACGGGACAGGAGCTACGAGCAGTACTTC.

This clone was seen a few times. The chain carries TRBV19 and TRBJ1-5; 8 bases align to TRBD1. This CDR3 spans 13 amino acids. The ends lost 9 bases at V and 7 bases at J; junction bases unmatched: 8. The germline gives CDR1 LNHDA, CDR2 SQIVND (reference sequence). CDR3 sequence (DNA): TGTGCCAGCACTCAGGGGGCGAGGCAGCCCCAGCATTTT. This gives the protein CASTQGARQPQHF.

The CDR3: CASNPAAGASYNEQFF. As DNA, the CDR3 is TGTGCCAGCAATCCCGCAGCGGGGGCATCCTACAATGAGCAGTTCTTC. The chain joins TRBV25-1 to TRBJ2-1, with 8 nucleotides matching TRBD2. Trimming at V came to 7 bases and at J to 1 base, leaving 9 bases not matched to a gene. Per the germline V gene, CDR1 is MGHDK and CDR2 is SYGVNS. The CDR3 is 16 amino acids.

J is TRBJ1-2 and V is TRBV15, with D possibly TRBD1 on 5 matching bases. CDR3 length: 15 residues. CDR1 and CDR2 (germline): LNHNV, YYDKDF (reference sequence). V dropped 5 bases and J dropped 5 bases, with 18 bases sitting between them. The CDR3 DNA is TGTGCCACCAGCGAAATCTTACAGGATTTTTATGGCTACACCTTC. Translation gives CATSEILQDFYGYTF.

J is TRBJ1-5 and V is TRBV27; TRBD1 aligns across 11 bases. The CDR3 has 15 amino acids. Unmatched junction bases numbered 6, after V lost 6 bases and J lost 5 bases. CDR1 and CDR2 (germline): MNHEY, SMNVEV (reference sequence). As DNA, the CDR3 is TGTGCCAGCAGGAGGACAGGGGGCATAGATCAGCCCCAGCATTTT. As protein: CASRRTGGIDQPQHF.